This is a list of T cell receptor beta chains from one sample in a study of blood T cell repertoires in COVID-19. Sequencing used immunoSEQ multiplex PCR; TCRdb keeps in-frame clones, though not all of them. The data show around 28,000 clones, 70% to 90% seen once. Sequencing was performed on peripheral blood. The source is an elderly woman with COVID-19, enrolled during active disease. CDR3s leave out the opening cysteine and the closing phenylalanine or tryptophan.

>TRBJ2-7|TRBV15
ATSRLTGQGPNEQY
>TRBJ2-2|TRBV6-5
ASTMDRGRGGELF
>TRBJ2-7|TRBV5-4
ASSAPGQNSYEQY
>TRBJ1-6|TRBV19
ASKRSSYNSPLH
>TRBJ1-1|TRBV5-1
ASSLAGGMNTEAF
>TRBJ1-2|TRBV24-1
ATSDQRQNYGYT
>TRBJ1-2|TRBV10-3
AISAPPQANYGYT
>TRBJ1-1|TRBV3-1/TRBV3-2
ASSLRPGTGDTEAF
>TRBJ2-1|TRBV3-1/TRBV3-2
ASSLRLAGGWGQF
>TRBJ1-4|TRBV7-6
ASSPRGAGEKLF
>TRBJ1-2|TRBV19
ASSIADGANYGYT
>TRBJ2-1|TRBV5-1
ASSALAGGGTNEQF
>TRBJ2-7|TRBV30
AWRFGLSYEQY
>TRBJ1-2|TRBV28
ARVRGCGYT
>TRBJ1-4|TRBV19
ASKSRGTGNFEKLF
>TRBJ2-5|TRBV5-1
ASSLEDRVGETQY
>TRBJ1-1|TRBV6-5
ASSYPGQGNTEAF
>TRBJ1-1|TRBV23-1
AGRQVPNTEAF
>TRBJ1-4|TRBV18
ASSPVAGTNEKLF
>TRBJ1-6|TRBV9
ASSVAGDSNSPLH
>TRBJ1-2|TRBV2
ATGQGLNYGYT
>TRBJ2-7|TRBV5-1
ASSFFGTPRGSGGAPSEQY
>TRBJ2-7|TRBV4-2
ASSQAGRLAGGDLSYEQY
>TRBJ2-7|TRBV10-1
ASSQGQGFGYEQY
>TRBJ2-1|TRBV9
ASSIPPGQEQF
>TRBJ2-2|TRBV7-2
ASSPGRSVELF
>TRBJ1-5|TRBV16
ASSQVFGQSDQPQH